Presented here are 14 T cell receptor beta chains from one specimen sequenced in a study of cytomegalovirus exposure and HLA in healthy donors. Primers included in the PCR were 60 Vbeta and 13 Jbeta primers. The repertoire was sequenced with immunoSEQ multiplex PCR; TCRdb's copy has only in-frame clones and lacks some. The table for this sample gives more than 50,000 clones. Sequencing was done on a sample of PBMCs. The source of these receptors is a woman between 40 and 55 years old in good health and CMV-seronegative.

The chain's CDR3 is CSVRHFGGVETQYF. The DNA of the CDR3 is TGCAGCGTCCGCCACTTCGGGGGAGTTGAGACCCAGTACTTC. The chain recombines TRBV29-1 with TRBJ2-5; maybe TRBD2 (6 bases). Per the germline V gene, CDR1 is SQVTM and CDR2 is ANQGSEA. The V gene lost 6 bases and the J gene lost 5 bases, with 19 bases spanning the gap. This CDR3 is 14 amino acids long. Based on the CDR3 plus reference TRBV29-1 and TRBJ2-5, the full variable domain is SAVISQKPSRDICQRGTSLTIQCQVDSQVTMMFWYRQQPGQSLTLIATANQGSEATYESGFVIDKFPISRPNLTFSTLTVSNMSPEDSSIYLCSVRHFGGVETQYFGPGTRLLVL.

The CDR3 bases are TGCGCCAGCAGCTGGCGACAGGGGACTAACACCGGGGAGCTGTTTTTT. Translation gives CASSWRQGTNTGELFF. The V and J genes are TRBV5-1 and TRBJ2-2, with TRBD1 matching 8 bases. Germline lookup yields CDR1 SGHRS and CDR2 YFSETQ. This CDR3 contains 16 residues. Trimming removed 3 bases from V and 2 bases from J; junction bases left unmatched: 6.

The chain couples TRBV6-6 to TRBJ2-7; 8 bases align to TRBD2. Germline trimming cut 2 bases from V and 0 bases from J; bases unmatched to any gene: 3. Germline lookup yields CDR1 MNHNY and CDR2 SVGAGI (reference sequence). This CDR3 spans 15 amino acids. CDR3 amino acids: CASSYNGRDSYEQYF. The CDR3 bases are TGTGCCAGCAGTTACAACGGGAGGGACTCCTACGAGCAGTACTTC.

J is TRBJ2-3 and V is TRBV29-1; TRBD2 aligns across 12 bases. The CDR3 loop spans 15 amino acids. Germline loops: CDR1 SQVTM, CDR2 ANQGSEA. Trimming at V came to 2 bases and at J to 3 bases, leaving 3 bases not matched to a gene. The CDR3 DNA sequence: TGCAGCGTTGAACTAGCGGGGGGGCCAACAGATACGCAGTATTTT. It is translated as CSVELAGGPTDTQYF.

The rearrangement joins TRBV5-1 to TRBJ2-7; possible D gene TRBD1, 5 bases. The germline V gene has CDR1 SGHRS and CDR2 YFSETQ. The V gene lost 4 bases and the J gene lost 2 bases, with 13 bases spanning the gap. There are 14 residues in the CDR3. The CDR3 region is CASSPDRVPYEQYF. The CDR3 nucleotides are TGCGCCAGCAGCCCTGACAGAGTGCCCTACGAGCAGTACTTC.

The chain employs TRBV18 and TRBJ1-1; 7 bases are shared with TRBD1. V dropped 5 bases and J dropped 3; count of bases not matched to a gene: 12. The CDR3 spans 16 residues. Germline V lookup: CDR1 KGHSH, CDR2 LQKENI. CDR3 sequence (DNA): TGTGCCAGCTCAGTCGACAGGGACCAACGCTACACTGAAGCTTTCTTT. Translation: CASSVDRDQRYTEAFF.

The chain is built from TRBV15 and TRBJ1-5; 7 nucleotides align to TRBD1. Unmatched junction bases numbered 7, after V lost 1 base and J lost 1 base. CDR3 length: 17 amino acids. Germline V gives CDR1 LNHNV, CDR2 YYDKDF (reference sequence). The CDR3 is CATSRGREGASNQPQHF. Written as DNA, the CDR3 is TGTGCCACCAGCAGAGGACGGGAGGGGGCGAGCAATCAGCCCCAGCATTTT. Supplemented by reference TRBV15 and TRBJ1-5, the full variable domain reads DAMVIQNPRYQVTQFGKPVTLSCSQTLNHNVMYWYQQKSSQAPKLLFHYYDKDFNNEADTPDNFQSRRPNTSFCFLDIRSPGLGDTAMYLCATSRGREGASNQPQHFGDGTRLSIL.

The V call is TRBV6-6, the J call TRBJ1-2; maybe TRBD1 (6 bases). Trimming removed 5 bases from V and 3 bases from J, with 19 bases in between. Per the germline V gene, CDR1 is MNHNY and CDR2 is SVGAGI (reference sequence). This CDR3 region has 16 residues. CDR3 DNA: TGTGCCAGCAGTACCCCTGGAGGGGGGGGTGACTATGGCTACACCTTC. It encodes CASSTPGGGGDYGYTF.

The chain has TRBV10-1 and TRBJ1-5; no firm D call. V was clipped by 4 bases and J by 10 bases, with 20 bases between them. Germline CDR1 WNHNN, CDR2 SYGVQD (reference sequence). The CDR3 length is 15 residues. The CDR3 sequence is CASSVELRTVAPQHF. The CDR3 nucleotides read TGCGCCAGCAGTGTTGAGCTCCGGACTGTCGCCCCCCAGCATTTT.

The chain is built from TRBV28 and TRBJ1-6; 7 bases line up with TRBD1. Germline V gives CDR1 MDHEN, CDR2 SYDVKM. This CDR3 has 16 amino acids. V was clipped by 3 bases and J by 7 bases; unmatched bases: 9. The CDR3 DNA follows: TGTGCCAGCAGTTTGCCTCCGGGACAGAGAAATTCACCCCTCCACTTT. Translation: CASSLPPGQRNSPLHF. Using reference TRBV28 and TRBJ1-6 for the parts outside the CDR3, the full variable domain is DVKVTQSSRYLVKRTGEKVFLECVQDMDHENMFWYRQDPGLGLRLIYFSYDVKMKEKGDIPEGYSVSREKKERFSLILESASTNQTSMYLCASSLPPGQRNSPLHFGNGTRLTVT.

Concerning this clone: An end of the junction differs from the germline gene, which may be a read error. Within the sample, other DNA sequences also encode this same CDR3. The chain is built from TRBV30 and TRBJ1-6, with D uncertain. Germline loops: CDR1 GTSNPN, CDR2 SVGIG (reference sequence). The CDR3 has 16 residues. The CDR3 DNA reads TGTGCCTGGAATCTTGGTCGCGGAAACAATAATTCACCCCTACACTTT. It is translated as CAWNLGRGNNNSPLHF.

This rearrangement joins TRBV5-1 to TRBJ2-5; no clear D. With 0 bases removed from V and 1 base from J, the gap between germline ends came to 13 bases. The CDR3 is made up of 16 amino acids. The germline V gene has CDR1 SGHRS and CDR2 YFSETQ. CDR3 amino acids: CASSLGADTSQETQYF. CDR3 bases: TGCGCCAGCAGCTTGGGCGCGGATACATCCCAAGAGACCCAGTACTTC.

This sequence joins TRBV2 and TRBJ2-7; possible D gene TRBD1, 6 bases. The CDR3 extends over 12 amino acids. Germline CDR1 and CDR2: SNHLY and FYNNEI. Trimming removed 7 bases from V and 3 bases from J, with 10 bases in between. The CDR3 here is CASIQGGYEQYF. In DNA form, the CDR3 reads TGTGCCAGCATACAGGGTGGCTACGAGCAGTACTTC.

The chain has TRBV2 and TRBJ2-7, with 8 bases matching TRBD1. The ends lost 6 bases at V and 2 bases at J; junction bases unmatched: 3. This CDR3 region has 13 residues. The V gene's germline CDR1 is SNHLY and CDR2 FYNNEI. In DNA, the CDR3 is TGTGCCAGCAGAGGACAGGGTCCCTACGAGCAGTACTTC. This translates into CASRGQGPYEQYF.